The 5 T cell receptor beta chains listed next were all sequenced from one sample in a study of blood T cell repertoires in COVID-19. Method: immunoSEQ multiplex PCR; TCRdb's copy keeps in-frame clones and lacks some. The sample shows 90,000 or so clones, around 88% of them seen only once. The sample was peripheral blood. Receptors originate from a woman in her fifties or sixties with COVID-19, enrolled during active disease.

V is TRBV24-1 and J is TRBJ1-5; the match to TRBD1 covers 10 bases. V lost 10 bases to trimming and J lost 2 bases; unmatched junction nucleotides: 19. CDR1 is KGHDR, CDR2 SFDVKD, per germline. This CDR3 is 19 amino acids long. The CDR3 is CATPWTGGFIFWGNQPQHF. The CDR3 region has the DNA TGTGCCACTCCCTGGACAGGGGGGTTTATTTTTTGGGGCAATCAGCCCCAGCATTTT.

The V call is TRBV5-6, the J call TRBJ2-7, with D possibly matching TRBD1 (6 bases). The germline CDR1 and CDR2 sequences are SGHDT and YYEEEE. This CDR3 is built from 14 residues. Trimming took 0 bases from V and 2 from J, leaving 9 bases between them. The CDR3 here is CASSLGDTTYEQYF. The CDR3 DNA sequence: TGTGCCAGCAGCTTGGGGGACACCACCTACGAGCAGTACTTC.

The rearrangement links TRBV18 to TRBJ1-1, with 7 positions matching TRBD1. The CDR3 has 16 amino acids. The germline gives CDR1 KGHSH, CDR2 LQKENI. The ends lost 1 base at V and 0 bases at J; junction bases unmatched: 5. The CDR3 nucleotides read TGTGCCAGCTCACCACGGGGACAGAACATGAACACTGAAGCTTTCTTT. Its translation is CASSPRGQNMNTEAFF.

The chain carries TRBV11-1 and TRBJ2-2; 7 nucleotides match TRBD1. This CDR3 is built from 14 residues. From germline, CDR1 is SGHAT and CDR2 FQDESV (reference sequence). The V gene end was trimmed by 7 bases and the J gene end by 2 bases; junction bases not matched to a gene: 4. This chain's CDR3 is CASTGTVNTGELFF. DNA for the CDR3: TGTGCCAGCACCGGGACAGTAAACACCGGGGAGCTGTTTTTT. Complete variable domain (other parts from reference TRBV11-1 and TRBJ2-2): EAEVAQSPRYKITEKSQAVAFWCDPISGHATLYWYRQILGQGPELLVQFQDESVVDDSQLPKDRFSAERLKGVDSTLKIQPAELGDSAMYLCASTGTVNTGELFFGEGSRLTVL.

V gene TRBV6-2 or TRBV6-3 combines with J gene TRBJ2-3; D is unresolved. The ends were cut back, 6 bases at V and 0 bases at J, with 28 bases in the middle. Germline V gene data show CDR1 as MNHEY and CDR2 as SVGEGT. This CDR3 spans 20 amino acids. The CDR3 region has the DNA TGTGCCAGCAGCCGCACCCCCCCGCGGCACCGTCGTCCTAGCACAGATACGCAGTATTTT. Translating gives CASSRTPPRHRRPSTDTQYF.